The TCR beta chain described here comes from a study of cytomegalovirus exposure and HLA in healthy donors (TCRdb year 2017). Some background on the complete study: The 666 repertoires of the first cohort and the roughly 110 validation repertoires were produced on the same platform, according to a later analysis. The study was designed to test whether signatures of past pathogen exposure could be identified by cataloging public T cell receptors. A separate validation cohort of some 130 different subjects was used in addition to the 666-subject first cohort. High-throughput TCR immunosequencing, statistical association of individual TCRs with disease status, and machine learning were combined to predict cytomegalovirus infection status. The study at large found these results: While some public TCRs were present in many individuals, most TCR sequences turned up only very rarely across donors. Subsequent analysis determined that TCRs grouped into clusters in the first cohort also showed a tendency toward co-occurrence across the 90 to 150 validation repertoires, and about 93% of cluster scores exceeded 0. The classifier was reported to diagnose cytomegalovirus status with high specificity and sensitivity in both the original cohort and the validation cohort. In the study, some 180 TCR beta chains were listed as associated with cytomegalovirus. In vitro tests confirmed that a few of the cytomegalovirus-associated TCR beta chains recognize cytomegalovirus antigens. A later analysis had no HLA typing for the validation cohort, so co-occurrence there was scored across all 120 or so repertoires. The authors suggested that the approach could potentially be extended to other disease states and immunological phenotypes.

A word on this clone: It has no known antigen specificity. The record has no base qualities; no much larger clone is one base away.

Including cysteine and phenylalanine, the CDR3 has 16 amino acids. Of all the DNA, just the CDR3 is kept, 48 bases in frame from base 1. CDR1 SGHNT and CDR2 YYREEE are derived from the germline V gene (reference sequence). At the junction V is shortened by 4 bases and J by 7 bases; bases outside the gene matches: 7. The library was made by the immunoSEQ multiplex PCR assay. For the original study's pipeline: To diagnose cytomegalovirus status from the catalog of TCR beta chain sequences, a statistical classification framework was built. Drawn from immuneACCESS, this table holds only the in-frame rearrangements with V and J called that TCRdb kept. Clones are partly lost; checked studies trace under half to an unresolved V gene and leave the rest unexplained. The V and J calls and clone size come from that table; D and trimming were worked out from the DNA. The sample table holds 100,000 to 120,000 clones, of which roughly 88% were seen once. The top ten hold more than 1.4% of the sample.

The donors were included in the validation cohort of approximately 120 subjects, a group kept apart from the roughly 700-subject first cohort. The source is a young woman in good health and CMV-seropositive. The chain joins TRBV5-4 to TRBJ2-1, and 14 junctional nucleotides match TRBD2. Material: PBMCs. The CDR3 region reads CASSGTGTSGRNEQFF. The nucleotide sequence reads TGTGCCAGCAGCGGTACCGGGACTAGCGGGAGAAATGAGCAGTTCTTC.